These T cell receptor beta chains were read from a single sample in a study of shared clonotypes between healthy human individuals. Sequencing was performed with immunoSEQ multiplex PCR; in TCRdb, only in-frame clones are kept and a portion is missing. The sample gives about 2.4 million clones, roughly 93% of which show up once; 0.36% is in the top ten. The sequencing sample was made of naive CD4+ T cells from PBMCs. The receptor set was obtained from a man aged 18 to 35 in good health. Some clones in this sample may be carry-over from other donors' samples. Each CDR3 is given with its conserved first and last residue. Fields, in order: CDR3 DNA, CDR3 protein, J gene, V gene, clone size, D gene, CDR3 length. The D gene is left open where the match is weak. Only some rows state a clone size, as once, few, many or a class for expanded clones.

TGTGCCAGCAGCCCTTTCCCCTCAGGACAGGTCCAAGAGACCCAGTACTTC CASSPFPSGQVQETQYF TRBJ2-5 TRBV14 - TRBD1 17
TGTGCCAGCACCTCCTCGGGGTCTATGGTCTACACCTTC CASTSSGSMVYTF TRBJ1-2 TRBV6-5 - - 13
TGCAGCGTTGAAGGTAAAACAGGGGTCACTGAAGCTTTCTTT CSVEGKTGVTEAFF TRBJ1-1 TRBV29-1 few TRBD1 14
TGTGCCAGCAGTTACTCGGGTGAGCAGTTCTTC CASSYSGEQFF TRBJ2-1 TRBV6-6 - - 11
TGTGCCAGCAGCCAAGGCCCGGGACAGGGGGCATCCTACGAGCAGTACTTC CASSQGPGQGASYEQYF TRBJ2-7 TRBV14 - TRBD1 17
TGCGCCAGCAGCTTACGGACAGGGCAGGATGGCTACACCTTC CASSLRTGQDGYTF TRBJ1-2 TRBV5-1 - TRBD1 14
TGTGCCAGCAGCTTAGTGATAGATACGCAGTATTTT CASSLVIDTQYF TRBJ2-3 TRBV7-9 once - 12
TGTGCCAGCAGTACCGACAGGGGATACACCGGGGAGCTGTTTTTT CASSTDRGYTGELFF TRBJ2-2 TRBV2 - TRBD1 15
TGTGCCAGCAGCACGGGACAGACACGGGATCAGCCCCAGCATTTT CASSTGQTRDQPQHF TRBJ1-5 TRBV28 - TRBD1 15
TGTGCCAGCAGTGCGGGAGAGCTCATGAACACTGAAGCTTTCTTT CASSAGELMNTEAFF TRBJ1-1 TRBV6-1 - - 15
TGTGCCATCAGTGAGCTAGGTCCCTATGGCTACACCTTC CAISELGPYGYTF TRBJ1-2 TRBV10-3 - - 13
TGTGCTCAGAGCAAAACAGGGGATCATTCAGATACGCAGTATTTT CAQSKTGDHSDTQYF TRBJ2-3 TRBV30 - TRBD1 15